Listed below are T cell receptor beta chains from one sample, sequenced in a study of shared clonotypes between healthy human individuals. The data were produced by immunoSEQ multiplex PCR, yet TCRdb's version contains in-frame clones alone and is incomplete. The sample lists roughly 510,000 clones, 75% to 80% occurring once. The source material was PBMCs. These TCRs come from a woman aged 40 to 50 in good health. Some clones in this sample may be carry-over from other donors' samples. The CDR3 runs from the conserved cysteine through the conserved F or W. The D gene is left open where the match is weak. Clone sizes are given selectively: once, few, many, or a class where the clone is expanded.

J | D | V | size | DNA | CDR3
TRBJ2-1 | . | TRBV9 | . | TGTGCCAGCAGCCCCCGGCCCGACGCCGACAATGAGCAGTTCTTC | CASSPRPDADNEQFF
TRBJ2-5 | TRBD1 | TRBV12-5 | . | TGTGCTAGTGGCGGACAGGGGGGGGAGACCCAGTACTTC | CASGGQGGETQYF
TRBJ2-3 | TRBD2 | TRBV15 | . | TGTGCCACCAGCAGAGAGGCAATAGCGGGGGTGGATACGCAGTATTTT | CATSREAIAGVDTQYF
TRBJ1-1 | TRBD1 | TRBV29-1 | . | TGCAGCATAAAACAGGGGGCGACGAACACTGAAGCTTTCTTT | CSIKQGATNTEAFF
TRBJ2-7 | . | TRBV11-2 | . | TGTGCCAGCAGCCCCGATTACGGAGAGCAGTACTTC | CASSPDYGEQYF
TRBJ2-7 | . | TRBV5-6 | . | TGTGCCAGCAGCTTGGGGGTGAGTGAGCAGTACTTC | CASSLGVSEQYF
TRBJ1-4 | . | TRBV7-6 | . | TGTGCCACCCAAGGGGAAAAACTGTTTTTT | CATQGEKLFF
TRBJ2-7 | . | TRBV30 | . | TGTGCCTGGAGTGTAGATTCGGGCTACGAGCAGTACTTC | CAWSVDSGYEQYF
TRBJ1-1 | . | TRBV30 | few | TGTGCCTGGAGCTCCCAGGGCACTGAAGCTTTCTTT | CAWSSQGTEAFF
TRBJ1-5 | . | TRBV15 | . | TGTGCCACCAGCAGAGATCGGGGGCCGCTTCAGCCCCAGCATTTT | CATSRDRGPLQPQHF
TRBJ2-7 | . | TRBV28 | . | TGTGCCAGCAGTTACAGGCCCTACGAGCAGTACTTC | CASSYRPYEQYF
TRBJ2-1 | . | TRBV19 | . | TGTGCCAGTAGTATGGACGGAAGCTCCTACAATGAGCAGTTCTTC | CASSMDGSSYNEQFF
TRBJ2-7 | TRBD1 | TRBV7-8 | . | TGTGCCAGCAGCACCCCGGGACAGTTCTCCTACGAGCAGTACTTC | CASSTPGQFSYEQYF
TRBJ1-2 | TRBD1 | TRBV30 | . | TGTGCCTGGAGGATGCCCGACAGGGAAAGTTATGGCTACACCTTC | CAWRMPDRESYGYTF
TRBJ2-7 | . | TRBV29-1 | . | TGCAGCGTCCAACGCGGGATCAACTCCTACGAGCAGTACTTC | CSVQRGINSYEQYF
TRBJ2-3 | TRBD2 | TRBV9 | . | TGTGCCAGCAGCGTAGTGGCGGGAGGAGATACGCAGTATTTT | CASSVVAGGDTQYF
TRBJ2-3 | TRBD1 | TRBV5-1 | . | TGCGCCAGCAGCGGGCAGGGGGCAGATACGCAGTATTTT | CASSGQGADTQYF
TRBJ1-4 | . | TRBV6-1 | . | TGTGCCAGCACAGGGAGGGAAAATGAAAAACTGTTTTTT | CASTGRENEKLFF